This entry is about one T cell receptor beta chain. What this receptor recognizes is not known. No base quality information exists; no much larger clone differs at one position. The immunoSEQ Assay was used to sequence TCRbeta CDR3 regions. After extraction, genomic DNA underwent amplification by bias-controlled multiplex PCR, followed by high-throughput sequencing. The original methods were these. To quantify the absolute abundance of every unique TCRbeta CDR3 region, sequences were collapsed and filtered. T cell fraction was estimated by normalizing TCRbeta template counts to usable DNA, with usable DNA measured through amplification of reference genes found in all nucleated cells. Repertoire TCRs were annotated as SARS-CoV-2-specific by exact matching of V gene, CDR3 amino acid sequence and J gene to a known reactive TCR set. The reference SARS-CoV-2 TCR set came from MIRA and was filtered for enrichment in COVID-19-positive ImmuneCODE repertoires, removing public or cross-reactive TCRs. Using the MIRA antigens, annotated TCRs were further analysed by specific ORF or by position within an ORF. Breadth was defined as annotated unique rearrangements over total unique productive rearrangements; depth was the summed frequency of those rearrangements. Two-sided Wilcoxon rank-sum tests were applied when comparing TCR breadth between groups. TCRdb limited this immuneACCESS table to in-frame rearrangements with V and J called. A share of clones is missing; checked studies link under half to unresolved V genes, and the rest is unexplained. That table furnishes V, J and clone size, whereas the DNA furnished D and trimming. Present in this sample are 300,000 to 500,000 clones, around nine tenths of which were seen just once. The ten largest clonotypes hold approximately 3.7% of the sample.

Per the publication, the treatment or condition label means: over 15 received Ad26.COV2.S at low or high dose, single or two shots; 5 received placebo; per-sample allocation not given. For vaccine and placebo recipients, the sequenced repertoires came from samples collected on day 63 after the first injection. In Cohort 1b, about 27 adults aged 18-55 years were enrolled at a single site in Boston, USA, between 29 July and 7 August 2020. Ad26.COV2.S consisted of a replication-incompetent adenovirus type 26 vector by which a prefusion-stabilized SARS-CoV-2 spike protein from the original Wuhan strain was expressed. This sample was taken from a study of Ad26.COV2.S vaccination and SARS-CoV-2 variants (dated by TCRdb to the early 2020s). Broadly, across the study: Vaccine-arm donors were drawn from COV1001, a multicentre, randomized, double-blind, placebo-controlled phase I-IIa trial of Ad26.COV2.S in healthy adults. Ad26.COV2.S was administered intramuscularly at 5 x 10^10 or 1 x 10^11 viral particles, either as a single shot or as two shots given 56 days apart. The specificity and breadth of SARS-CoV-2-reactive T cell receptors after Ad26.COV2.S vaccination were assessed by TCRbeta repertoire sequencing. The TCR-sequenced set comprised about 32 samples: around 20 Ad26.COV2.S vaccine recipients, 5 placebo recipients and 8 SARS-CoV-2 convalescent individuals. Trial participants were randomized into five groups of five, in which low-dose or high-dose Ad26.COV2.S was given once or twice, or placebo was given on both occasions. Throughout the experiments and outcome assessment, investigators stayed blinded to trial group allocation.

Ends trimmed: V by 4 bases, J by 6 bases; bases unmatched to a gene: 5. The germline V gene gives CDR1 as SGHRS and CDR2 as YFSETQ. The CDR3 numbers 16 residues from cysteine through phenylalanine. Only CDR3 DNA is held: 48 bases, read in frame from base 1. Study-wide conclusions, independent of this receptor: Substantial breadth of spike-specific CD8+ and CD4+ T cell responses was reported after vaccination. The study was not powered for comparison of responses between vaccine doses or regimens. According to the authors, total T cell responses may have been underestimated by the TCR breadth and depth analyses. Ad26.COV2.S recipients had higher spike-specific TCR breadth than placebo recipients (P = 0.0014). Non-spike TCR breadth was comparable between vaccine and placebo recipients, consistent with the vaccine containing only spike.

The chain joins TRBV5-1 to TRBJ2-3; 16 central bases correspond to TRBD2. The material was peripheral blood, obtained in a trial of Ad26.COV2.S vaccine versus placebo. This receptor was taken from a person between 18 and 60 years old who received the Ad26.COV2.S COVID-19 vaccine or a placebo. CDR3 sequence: CASSEGLAGGMDTQYF. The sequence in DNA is TGCGCCAGCAGCGAGGGACTAGCGGGGGGGATGGATACGCAGTATTTT.